This T cell receptor beta chain was sequenced during a study of CD8+CD57+ T cells in acquired aplastic anemia. At the level of the study: Across the sorted CD4+ and CD8+ cells, DNA amounts averaged 3.2 ug.

According to the study, genomic DNA was the template for TCR beta VDJ and CDR3 profiling. TCRdb independently ran MiXCR on the reads; one entry per CDR3 protein. The repertoire holds around 430,000 distinct CDR3 sequences, 25% to 40% seen once, with 0.75% to 0.95% in the top ten. Germline V gives CDR1 SGHTA, CDR2 FQGTGA. CDR3 size: 14 residues. Trimming removed 3 bases from V and 3 bases from J, with 12 bases in between. For sequencing, patients were chosen who had shown expansion of CD8+CD57+ cells by flow cytometry. All participating patients were living with severe acquired aplastic anemia. Only one count was recorded for this clonotype.

The V gene is TRBV7-3, the J gene TRBJ2-7, with D possibly matching TRBD1 (6 bases). This sequence was found in a human donor with aplastic anemia. Sequencing input: sorted CD4+, CD8+, or CD8+CD57+ T cells (not recorded which) from PBMCs. The CDR3 region is CASSFTGIVYEQYF. In DNA, the CDR3 is TGTGCCAGCAGCTTTACAGGGATCGTCTACGAGCAGTACTTC.